One sample yielded the 32 T cell receptor beta chains listed below, sequenced in a study of regulatory T cells in long-lasting Graves disease. Sample time point: newly diagnosed GD, antithyroid drugs for less than 3 months. Construction of the TCR library relied on RNA isolated from PBMCs. Construction of TCR beta libraries relied on iRepertoire HTBI primers and on Arm-PCR targeting CDR3 regions. TCRdb recomputed calls from the multiplex PCR reads with MiXCR, one row per CDR3 protein. This repertoire shows more than 450,000 distinct CDR3 sequences, about a sixth found once; its top ten account for 9% to 15%. These data are also associated with another study on T cells in Graves' hyperthyroidism and ophthalmopathy.

Sample: peripheral blood mononuclear cells (PBMCs), taken at new diagnosis, from a patient treated with antithyroid drugs. The source is a man in his forties with Graves disease.

This clonotype has a count of ten or more. The chain links TRBV20-1 to TRBJ2-1; TRBD1 matches 9 bases. The germline gives CDR1 DFQATT, CDR2 SNEGSKA (reference sequence). The ends lost 5 bases at V and 2 bases at J; junction bases unmatched: 7. The CDR3 is made up of 15 amino acids. The CDR3: CSAARGTGPYNEQFF. CDR3 DNA sequence: TGCAGTGCTGCCCGAGGGACAGGGCCCTACAATGAGCAGTTCTTC.

Ten or more counts support this clonotype. This chain links TRBV11-2 with TRBJ1-1; 8 bases line up with TRBD1. This CDR3 has 16 residues. Germline V lookup: CDR1 SGHAT, CDR2 FQNNGV. The junction had 7 bases not matched to a gene; V was cut back by 4 bases and J by 0 bases. The CDR3 sequence is CASSSQGALMNTEAFF. CDR3 DNA sequence: TGTGCCAGCAGCTCGCAGGGGGCGCTTATGAACACTGAAGCTTTCTTT.

The J gene is TRBJ2-1, the V gene TRBV14; TRBD1 aligns across 7 bases. This CDR3 is built from 20 residues. Germline CDR1 and CDR2: SGHDN and FVKESK. Losses at the gene ends were 0 bases for V and 2 bases for J; bases not matched to a gene: 16. CDR3 DNA sequence: TGTGCCAGCAGCCAAGAACTAATTTGGAGATATGGGACAGCCTACAATGAGCAGTTCTTC. Translated, it gives CASSQELIWRYGTAYNEQFF.

This clonotype was detected ten times or more. V usage is TRBV2 and J usage is TRBJ2-7; 9 bases map to TRBD2. Germline values: CDR1 SNHLY, CDR2 FYNNEI. The V gene end was trimmed by 7 bases and the J gene end by 2 bases; junction bases not matched to a gene: 6. The CDR3 length is 14 residues. This CDR3 reads CASNQVAGAYEQYF. In DNA, the CDR3 is TGTGCCAGCAACCAAGTAGCGGGGGCCTACGAGCAGTACTTC. Together with reference TRBV2 and TRBJ2-7, the CDR3 gives the full variable domain: EPEVTQTPSHQVTQMGQEVILRCVPISNHLYFYWYRQILGQKVEFLVSFYNNEISEKSEIFDDQFSVERPDGSNFTLKIRSTKLEDSAMYFCASNQVAGAYEQYFGPGTRLTVT.

This clonotype was seen many times. The rearrangement joins TRBV11-2 to TRBJ2-7; maybe TRBD1 (5 bases). V shed 0 bases and J shed 4 bases, with 13 bases lying between them. The CDR3 is 15 residues long. Germline V gene sequence: CDR1 SGHAT, CDR2 FQNNGV. The CDR3 region is CASSLDQGGSYEQYF. The CDR3 DNA follows: TGTGCCAGCAGCTTAGATCAGGGTGGCAGTTACGAGCAGTACTTC.

This clonotype was counted ten times or more. The CDR3: CASSLGELNEQFF. The CDR3, as DNA: TGTGCCAGCAGTTTAGGAGAACTTAATGAGCAGTTCTTC. The chain employs TRBV12-3 or TRBV12-4 and TRBJ2-1; the D is unclear. Trimming took 1 base from V and 7 from J, leaving 8 bases between them. This CDR3 is 13 amino acids long.

V is TRBV28 and J is TRBJ2-7; 8 bases line up with TRBD2. V lost 6 bases, J lost 5 bases, and 12 bases stayed unmatched. From germline, CDR1 is MDHEN and CDR2 SYDVKM. The CDR3 loop spans 15 amino acids. This CDR3 is CASRPSGRAAHEQYF. In DNA, the CDR3 is TGTGCCAGCAGACCATCCGGGAGGGCCGCGCACGAGCAGTACTTC.

This clonotype occurred many times. The CDR3 loop reads CASRTGTGTREAFF. CDR3 DNA: TGTGCCAGCAGAACCGGGACAGGGACCAGGGAAGCTTTCTTT. The chain recombines TRBV2 with TRBJ1-1; 9 bases fit TRBD1. With V trimmed by 6 bases and J by 8 bases, 10 bases remained unmatched. The germline V gene encodes CDR1 SNHLY and CDR2 FYNNEI. The CDR3 runs 14 residues.

The table lists this clonotype with a few counts. The V call is TRBV5-8, the J call TRBJ2-7; D is ambiguous. The germline gives CDR1 SGHTS, CDR2 YDEGEE. This CDR3 is 14 amino acids long. The V gene lost 0 bases and the J gene lost 0 bases, with 7 bases spanning the gap. The DNA of the CDR3 is TGTGCCAGCAGCTTGGAACCCTACTCCTACGAGCAGTACTTC. Its protein is CASSLEPYSYEQYF.

This clonotype was observed many times. The V gene is TRBV30, the J gene TRBJ2-5, with D uncertain. The CDR3 consists of 11 residues. The germline V gene encodes CDR1 GTSNPN and CDR2 SVGIG (reference sequence). Trimming shortened V by 4 bases and J by 7 bases, and 10 bases separated the two germline ends. In nucleotides, the CDR3 is TGTGCCTGGACCAACGGTGCGACCCAGTACTTC. Encoded protein: CAWTNGATQYF.

Only a few counts were recorded for this clonotype. Being one base from a much bigger clone, this may be a read error. J is TRBJ2-5 and V is TRBV30, with D tentatively TRBD1 or TRBD2 (5 bases each). Germline values: CDR1 GTSNPN, CDR2 SVGIG (reference sequence). This CDR3 is 15 amino acids long. CDR3: CAWGVGQGPGWTQYF. The CDR3 nucleotides are TGTGCCTGGGGTGTAGGTCAGGGACCTGGGTGGACCCAGTACTTC.

This clonotype was recorded many times. The chain couples TRBV11-2 to TRBJ2-7, with TRBD2 as a possible D gene (6 bases). From germline, CDR1 is SGHAT and CDR2 FQNNGV. V was clipped by 5 bases and J by 0 bases, with 14 bases between them. The CDR3 loop spans 15 amino acids. The CDR3 sequence is CASSLSGPSSYEQYF. Written as DNA, the CDR3 is TGTGCCAGCAGCCTGAGCGGGCCAAGCTCCTACGAGCAGTACTTC.

The chain combines TRBV7-9 with TRBJ1-2; D is ambiguous. There are 14 residues in the CDR3. The germline V gene has CDR1 SEHNR and CDR2 FQNEAQ (reference sequence). The V end lost 1 base, the J end lost 2 bases, and 8 bases lay between the germline ends. The CDR3 loop is CASSLVPGNYGYTF. DNA for the CDR3: TGTGCCAGCAGCTTAGTCCCGGGAAACTATGGCTACACCTTC.

This clonotype has a count of ten or more. The chain uses TRBV6-5 and TRBJ2-1; D call uncertain. CDR1 is MNHEY, CDR2 SVGAGI, per germline. V lost 1 base and J lost 3, with 13 bases in between. The CDR3 runs to 16 residues. The CDR3 region is CASSYFVGTIYNEQFF. In DNA, the CDR3 is TGTGCCAGCAGTTACTTCGTAGGCACGATCTACAATGAGCAGTTCTTC.

This clonotype is a singleton in its sample. The chain links TRBV2 to TRBJ2-7, with 9 positions matching TRBD2. The CDR3 extends over 16 amino acids. With V trimmed by 6 bases and J by 2 bases, 11 bases remained unmatched. Per germline, CDR1 SNHLY and CDR2 FYNNEI. Written as DNA, the CDR3 is TGTGCCAGCAGGGTAACACTAGCGGGTGCCCCCTACGAGCAGTACTTC. It is translated as CASRVTLAGAPYEQYF.

This clonotype has a handful of counts. The chain employs TRBV3-1 and TRBJ2-1; D possibly uses TRBD1 or TRBD2 (6 bases each). There are 10 residues in the CDR3. CDR1 is LGHDT, CDR2 YNNKEL, per germline (reference sequence). Trimming removed 8 bases from V and 9 bases from J, with 8 bases in between. The CDR3 coding sequence is TGTGCCAGCGGGGGGCTTGAGCAGTTCTTC. Translation: CASGGLEQFF.

The chain couples TRBV20-1 to TRBJ1-1; D might be TRBD1 (5 bases). Germline V gene lookup returns CDR1 DFQATT and CDR2 SNEGSKA (reference sequence). This CDR3 is built from 14 residues. The ends were cut back, 6 bases at V and 1 base at J, with 15 bases in the middle. The CDR3 spells CSAGVWGGNTEAFF. The CDR3 DNA sequence: TGCAGTGCCGGAGTTTGGGGGGGGAACACTGAAGCTTTCTTT.

The V and J genes are TRBV28 and TRBJ2-1, with TRBD2 identical over 10 bases. Germline V gene sequence: CDR1 MDHEN, CDR2 SYDVKM. V dropped 5 bases and J dropped 1; count of bases not matched to a gene: 8. The length of the CDR3 is 17 residues. CDR3 amino acids: CASSRGLATGSYNEQFF. DNA for the CDR3: TGTGCCAGCAGTCGGGGACTAGCGACCGGGTCCTACAATGAGCAGTTCTTC.

The CDR3 reads CSVDRTLNTEAFF. For the CDR3, the DNA is TGCAGCGTTGACAGAACTCTGAACACTGAAGCTTTCTTT. This chain connects TRBV29-1 to TRBJ1-1; no firm D call. Germline V gene lookup returns CDR1 SQVTM and CDR2 ANQGSEA. The CDR3 has 13 amino acids. Trimming cost V 3 bases and J 0 bases, with 8 bases left between them.

The chain employs TRBV6-4 and TRBJ2-7, with 9 bases matching TRBD2. V lost 0 bases and J lost 9; bases outside the gene matches: 3. CDR1 is MRHNA and CDR2 is SNTAGT in the germline V gene. This CDR3 has 13 amino acids. The CDR3 sequence is CASSDSGSGRQYF. The CDR3 DNA follows: TGTGCCAGCAGTGACTCGGGTAGCGGGAGGCAGTACTTC.

This clonotype occurred many times. J is TRBJ2-7 and V is TRBV6-1; D is unclear. Trimming pared 7 bases from V and 4 bases from J, leaving 14 bases between. Germline V gives CDR1 MNHNS, CDR2 SASEGT. This CDR3 is built from 13 residues. Here the CDR3 reads CASMWGSVYEQYF. CDR3 DNA: TGTGCCAGCATGTGGGGAAGCGTATACGAGCAGTACTTC.

This clonotype was seen a handful of times. The chain couples TRBV20-1 to TRBJ1-1; D possibly corresponds to TRBD1 (5 bases). Germline V gives CDR1 DFQATT, CDR2 SNEGSKA (reference sequence). Trimming cost V 1 base and J 1 base, with 7 bases left between them. This CDR3 is 13 amino acids long. The CDR3 reads CSARVGGNTEAFF. CDR3 in DNA: TGCAGTGCTAGAGTGGGGGGGAACACTGAAGCTTTCTTT.

In its sample, this clonotype was seen many times. J is TRBJ1-6 and V is TRBV30; unclear D gene. The ends were cut back, 0 bases at V and 10 bases at J, with 4 bases in the middle. CDR3 length: 11 residues. Germline CDR1 GTSNPN, CDR2 SVGIG (reference sequence). CDR3 loop: CAWSVNSPLHF. In nucleotides, the CDR3 is TGTGCCTGGAGTGTTAACTCACCCCTCCACTTT.

In the case of this clonotype: This is likely an artifact of a read error, given a far larger clone one base away. The rearrangement links TRBV7-9 to TRBJ2-4, with 12 bases lining up with TRBD2. The assigned J gene may be wrong: the sequence end matches TRBJ2-1 better. Germline V gives CDR1 SEHNR, CDR2 FQNEAQ (reference sequence). The length of the CDR3 is 16 residues. The DNA for the CDR3 is TGTGCCAGCAGCGTTGCTAGCGGGAGGGTTCGGAGTGAGCAGTTCTTC. Its translation is CASSVASGRVRSEQFF.

This clonotype was detected a few times. The chain links TRBV28 to TRBJ1-2; D is possibly TRBD1 (6 bases). Germline-derived CDR1 and CDR2 are MDHEN and SYDVKM. V was trimmed by 1 base and J by 0 bases, leaving 15 bases between them. The CDR3 is made up of 17 amino acids. Here the CDR3 reads CASSLFLAGVANYGYTF. CDR3 sequence (DNA): TGTGCCAGCAGTTTATTTCTGGCAGGGGTTGCTAACTATGGCTACACCTTC.

As for this clonotype: This likely reflects a read error, since a far larger clone is one base away. The genes are TRBV6-1 and TRBJ2-3, with a weak D call TRBD1 (6 bases). Trimming shortened V by 8 bases and J by 2 bases, and 29 bases separated the two germline ends. Germline CDR1 is MNHNS and CDR2 is SASEGT. This CDR3 contains 19 residues. The CDR3 here is CASSLPREWTVRTTDTQYF. The CDR3 nucleotides are TGTGCCAGCTCACTACCCCGTGAGTGGACAGTCCGGACCACAGATACGCAGTATTTT.

Notes on this clonotype: This likely came from a read error, as a far larger clone is one base away. Given the absence of the conserved phenylalanine or tryptophan at the CDR3 end, a read error is likely. The chain has TRBV28 and TRBJ2-3, with D possibly being TRBD1 (5 bases). Trimming left V 8 bases short and J 2 bases short, with 17 bases between. The CDR3 covers 15 residues. Per the germline V gene, CDR1 is MDHEN and CDR2 is SYDVKM. The CDR3 loop reads CASSPSDRFTDTQYL. DNA for the CDR3: TGTGCCAGCTCACCTTCCGACAGATTCACAGATACGCAGTATCTT.

This clonotype has ten or more counts. The chain uses TRBV28 and TRBJ2-2; D might be TRBD2 (5 bases). The CDR3 is 13 residues long. V was pared by 1 base and J by 6 bases, with 6 bases between. From germline, CDR1 is MDHEN and CDR2 SYDVKM. The DNA of the CDR3 is TGTGCCAGCAGTTTATCGGGGTCCGGGGAGCTGTTTTTT. This codes for CASSLSGSGELFF.

This clonotype was counted a few times. This chain joins TRBV12-3 or TRBV12-4 and TRBJ1-3, with 7 positions matching TRBD1. The V and J ends lost 11 bases and 0 bases, in that order; junction bases with no gene match: 4. This CDR3 is built from 13 residues. In nucleotides, the CDR3 is TGTGCCGGAGGGACAGACTCTGGAAACACCATATATTTT. It codes for CAGGTDSGNTIYF.

This clonotype was seen repeatedly, ten times or more. This chain connects TRBV5-1 to TRBJ2-3; TRBD2 matches 11 bases. V shed 3 bases, J shed 1 base, and the junction held 7 bases outside the gene matches. From germline, CDR1 is SGHRS and CDR2 YFSETQ. This CDR3 spans 17 amino acids. The DNA of the CDR3 is TGCGCCAGCAGCTCTTGGACTAGCGGGTTTCGCACAGATACGCAGTATTTT. Translation: CASSSWTSGFRTDTQYF.

This clonotype came up once. Since a much larger clone is just one base distant, this may be a read error. The chain combines TRBV12-3 or TRBV12-4 with TRBJ2-1, with TRBD2 matching 8 bases. CDR3 length: 13 amino acids. The CDR3 region has the DNA TGTGCCAGCACCCTGAGGGGACTAGTTGAGCAGCTCTTC. It translates to CASTLRGLVEQLF.

The chain uses TRBV12-5 and TRBJ1-6; D unclear. V was trimmed by 6 bases and J by 5 bases, leaving 14 bases between them. This CDR3 has 15 residues. CDR1 and CDR2 (germline): LGHNT, FRNRAP. CDR3 region: CASGSPGPDNSPLHF. CDR3 sequence (DNA): TGTGCTAGTGGCTCCCCCGGCCCTGATAATTCACCCCTCCACTTT.